This T cell receptor (beta chain) emerged from a study of T cell repertoires in cytomegalovirus infection (dated by TCRdb to between 2019 and 2020). Regarding the research as a whole: Peptide stimulations targeted recently identified HLA-C-restricted CMV epitopes, whose presentation resists viral immunomodulation, together with well-studied HLA-B-restricted epitopes. Donor HLA type was relevant to the analysis, because carriage of CMV infection together with the matching HLA type was indicated by public TCR beta signatures. Study-level results and caveats: In both this cohort and an independent cohort of 352 donors, the cumulative frequency of public TCR beta family members distinguished carriers of CMV infection plus the relevant HLA type. The ex vivo response was dominated by HLA-C-restricted CMV-specific TCR beta clonotypes, which also provided the single most frequent clonotype in two of eight donors.

CDR1 and CDR2 (LGHNT, FRNRAP) derive from the germline V gene. Trimming removed 0 bases from V and 7 bases from J; the gene matches leave 11 bases unexplained. From the cysteine through the phenylalanine, the CDR3 covers 17 amino acids. The read is trimmed to its CDR3 DNA, 51 bases read in frame from base 1. The instrument given in TCRdb is Illumina HiSeq 1500. TCRdb handled the public reads itself, with Q25 trimming in fastp and clone calling in MiXCR, and kept productive beta chains. One record per CDR3 amino acid sequence lists the most common genes and DNA. For this sample the table gives under 350,000 distinct CDR3 sequences, of which under 25% were detected only once. Jointly, the top ten make up roughly 20% of the sample. This clonotype was recorded a few times. Its antigen has not been determined. Base quality data are lacking; no much larger clone is found one base away. This sample's treatment or condition label indicates: in vitro stimulation with specific CMV peptide epitopes to enrich CMV-specific T cells.

Sequenced material: cultured PBMCs, taken from culture after CMV antigen stimulation. Recombination connected TRBV12-5 to TRBJ2-1; a stretch of 8 junction bases matches TRBD2. This clonotype was obtained from a human donor in good health (CMV status not recorded). Some clones in this sample may be carry-over from other donors' samples. The nucleotides are TGTGCTAGTGGTTTGGTACTCCAGCGGGAGCCCCCTAATGAGCAGTTCTTC. Its product reads: CASGLVLQREPPNEQFF.